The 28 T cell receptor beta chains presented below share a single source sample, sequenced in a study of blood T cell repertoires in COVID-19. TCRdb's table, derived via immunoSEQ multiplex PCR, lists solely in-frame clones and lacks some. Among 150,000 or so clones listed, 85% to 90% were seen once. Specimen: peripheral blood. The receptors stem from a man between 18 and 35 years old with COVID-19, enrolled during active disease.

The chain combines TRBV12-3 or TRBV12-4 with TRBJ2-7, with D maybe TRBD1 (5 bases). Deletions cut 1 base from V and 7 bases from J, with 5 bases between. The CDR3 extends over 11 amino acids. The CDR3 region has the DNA TGTGCCAGCAGTTTAGAGGGGGAGCAGTACTTC. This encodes CASSLEGEQYF.

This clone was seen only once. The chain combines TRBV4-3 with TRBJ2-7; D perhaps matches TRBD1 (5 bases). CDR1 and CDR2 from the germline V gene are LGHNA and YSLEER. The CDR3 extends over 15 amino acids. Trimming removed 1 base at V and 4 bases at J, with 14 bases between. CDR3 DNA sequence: TGCGCCAGCAGCCAAGGAGCACCAGGGATATACGAGCAGTACTTC. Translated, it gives CASSQGAPGIYEQYF.

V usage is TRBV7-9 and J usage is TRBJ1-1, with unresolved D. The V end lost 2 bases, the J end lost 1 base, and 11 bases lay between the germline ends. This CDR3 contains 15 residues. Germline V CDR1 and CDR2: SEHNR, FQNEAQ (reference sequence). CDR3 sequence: CASSLNSPKNTEAFF. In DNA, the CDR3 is TGTGCCAGCAGCTTAAACAGTCCCAAGAACACTGAAGCTTTCTTT.

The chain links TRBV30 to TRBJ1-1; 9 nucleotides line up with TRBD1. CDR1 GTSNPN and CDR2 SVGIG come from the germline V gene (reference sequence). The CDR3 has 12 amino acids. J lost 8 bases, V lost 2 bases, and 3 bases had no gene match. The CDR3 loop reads CAWSSDRGEAFF. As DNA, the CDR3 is TGTGCCTGGAGTTCGGACAGGGGCGAAGCTTTCTTT.

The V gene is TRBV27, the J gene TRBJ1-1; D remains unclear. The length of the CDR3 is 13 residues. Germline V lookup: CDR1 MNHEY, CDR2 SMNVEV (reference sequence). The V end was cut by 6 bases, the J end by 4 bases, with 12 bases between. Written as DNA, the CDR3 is TGTGCCAGCAGACCCGGACTGGGCACTGAAGCTTTCTTT. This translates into CASRPGLGTEAFF.

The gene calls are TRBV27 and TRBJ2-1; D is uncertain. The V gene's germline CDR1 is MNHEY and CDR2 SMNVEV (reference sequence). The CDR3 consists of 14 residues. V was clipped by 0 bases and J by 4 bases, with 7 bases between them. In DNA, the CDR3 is TGTGCCAGCAGTTTATCCTCTCCTTACAATGAGCAGTTCTTC. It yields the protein CASSLSSPYNEQFF.

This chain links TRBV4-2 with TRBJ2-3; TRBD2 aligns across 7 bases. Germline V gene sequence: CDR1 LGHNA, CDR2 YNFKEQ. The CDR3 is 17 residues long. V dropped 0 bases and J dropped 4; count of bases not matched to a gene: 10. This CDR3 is CASSQEPAGAPPDTQYF. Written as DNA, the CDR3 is TGTGCCAGCAGCCAAGAACCCGCGGGAGCCCCGCCAGATACGCAGTATTTT.

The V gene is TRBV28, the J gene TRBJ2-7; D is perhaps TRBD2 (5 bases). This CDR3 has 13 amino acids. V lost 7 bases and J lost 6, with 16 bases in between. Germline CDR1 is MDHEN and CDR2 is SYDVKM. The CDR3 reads CASTLREGSEQYF. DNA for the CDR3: TGTGCCAGCACTCTTAGAGAGGGTTCCGAGCAGTACTTC. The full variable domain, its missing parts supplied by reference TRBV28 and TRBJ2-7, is DVKVTQSSRYLVKRTGEKVFLECVQDMDHENMFWYRQDPGLGLRLIYFSYDVKMKEKGDIPEGYSVSREKKERFSLILESASTNQTSMYLCASTLREGSEQYFGPGTRLTVT.

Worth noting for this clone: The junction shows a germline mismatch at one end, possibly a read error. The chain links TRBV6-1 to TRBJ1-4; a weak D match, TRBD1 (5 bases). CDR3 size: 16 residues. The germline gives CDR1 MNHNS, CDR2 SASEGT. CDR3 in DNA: TGTGCCAGCAGTGAAGCACTATTTGGGGGGTCTGAAAAACTGCTTTTT. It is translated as CASSEALFGGSEKLLF.

CDR3 loop: CASSLTGQGGSYEQYF. CDR3 sequence (DNA): TGTGCCAGCAGCTTAACCGGACAGGGGGGATCCTACGAGCAGTACTTC. The chain couples TRBV7-8 to TRBJ2-7, with 10 bases identical to TRBD1. Germline V gene data show CDR1 as SGHVS and CDR2 as FQNEAQ. The trim removed 2 bases at V and 1 base at J, leaving 5 bases unmatched. The CDR3 loop spans 16 amino acids.

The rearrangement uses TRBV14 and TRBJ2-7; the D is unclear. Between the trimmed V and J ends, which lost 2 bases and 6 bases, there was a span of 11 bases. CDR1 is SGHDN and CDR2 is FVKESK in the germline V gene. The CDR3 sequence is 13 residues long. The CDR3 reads CASSQTAEFEQYF. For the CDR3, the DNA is TGTGCCAGCAGCCAAACTGCCGAATTCGAGCAGTACTTC.

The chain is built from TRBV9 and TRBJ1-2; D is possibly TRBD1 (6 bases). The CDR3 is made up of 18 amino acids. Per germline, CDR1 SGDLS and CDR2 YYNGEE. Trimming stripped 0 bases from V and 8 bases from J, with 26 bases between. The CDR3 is CASSVDVQKDPGTRGYTF. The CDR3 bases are TGTGCCAGCAGCGTAGACGTCCAGAAGGACCCCGGGACAAGGGGCTACACCTTC.

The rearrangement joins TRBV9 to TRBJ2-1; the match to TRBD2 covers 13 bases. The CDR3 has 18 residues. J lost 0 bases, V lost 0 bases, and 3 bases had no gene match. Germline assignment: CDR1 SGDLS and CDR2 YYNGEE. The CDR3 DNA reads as TGTGCCAGCAGCGTAGGTACTAGCGGGAGGGTCTCCTACAATGAGCAGTTCTTC. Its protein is CASSVGTSGRVSYNEQFF.

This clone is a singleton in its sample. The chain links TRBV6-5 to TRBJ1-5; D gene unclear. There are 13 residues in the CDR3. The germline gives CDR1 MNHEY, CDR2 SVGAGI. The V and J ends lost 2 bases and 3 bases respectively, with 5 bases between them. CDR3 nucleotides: TGTGCCAGCAGTTACAAGCCCAATCAGCCCCAGCATTTT. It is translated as CASSYKPNQPQHF.

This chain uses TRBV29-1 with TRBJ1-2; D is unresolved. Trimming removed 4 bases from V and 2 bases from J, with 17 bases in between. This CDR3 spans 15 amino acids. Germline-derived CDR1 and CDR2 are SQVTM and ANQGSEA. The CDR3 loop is CSVVEATTINYGYTF. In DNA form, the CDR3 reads TGCAGCGTTGTGGAGGCGACAACAATCAACTATGGCTACACCTTC.

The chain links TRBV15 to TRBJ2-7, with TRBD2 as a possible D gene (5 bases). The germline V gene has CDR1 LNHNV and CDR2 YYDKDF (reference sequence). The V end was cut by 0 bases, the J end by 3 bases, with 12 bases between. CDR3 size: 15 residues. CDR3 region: CATSRDMRADYEQYF. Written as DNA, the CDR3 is TGTGCCACCAGCAGAGATATGCGGGCCGACTACGAGCAGTACTTC. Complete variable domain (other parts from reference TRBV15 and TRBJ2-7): DAMVIQNPRYQVTQFGKPVTLSCSQTLNHNVMYWYQQKSSQAPKLLFHYYDKDFNNEADTPDNFQSRRPNTSFCFLDIRSPGLGDTAMYLCATSRDMRADYEQYFGPGTRLTVT.

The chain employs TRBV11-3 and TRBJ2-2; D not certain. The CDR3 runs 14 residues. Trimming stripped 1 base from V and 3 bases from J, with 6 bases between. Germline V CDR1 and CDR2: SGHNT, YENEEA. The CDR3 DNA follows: TGTGCCAGCAGCTTAGTCCCCGACACCGGGGAGCTGTTTTTT. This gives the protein CASSLVPDTGELFF.

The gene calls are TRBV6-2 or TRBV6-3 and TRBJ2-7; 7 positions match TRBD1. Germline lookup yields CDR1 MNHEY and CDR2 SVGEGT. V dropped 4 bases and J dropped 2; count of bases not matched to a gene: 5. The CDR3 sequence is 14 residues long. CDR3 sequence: CASSFRGRTYEQYF. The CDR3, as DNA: TGTGCCAGCAGTTTTAGGGGGCGCACCTACGAGCAGTACTTC.

The CDR3 here is CATGGLADTGELFF. The CDR3 DNA follows: TGTGCCACCGGGGGACTAGCGGACACCGGGGAGCTGTTTTTT. J is TRBJ2-2 and V is TRBV24-1; 11 bases are a match to TRBD2. Germline V gives CDR1 KGHDR, CDR2 SFDVKD. The V segment lost 9 bases and the J segment 3 bases; nucleotides outside the gene matches: 2. The CDR3 is 14 residues long.

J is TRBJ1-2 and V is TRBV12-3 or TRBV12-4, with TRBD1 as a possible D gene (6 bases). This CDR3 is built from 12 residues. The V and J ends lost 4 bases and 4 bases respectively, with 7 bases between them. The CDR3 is CASSYRVYGYTF. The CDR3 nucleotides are TGTGCCAGCAGTTACAGGGTCTATGGCTACACCTTC.

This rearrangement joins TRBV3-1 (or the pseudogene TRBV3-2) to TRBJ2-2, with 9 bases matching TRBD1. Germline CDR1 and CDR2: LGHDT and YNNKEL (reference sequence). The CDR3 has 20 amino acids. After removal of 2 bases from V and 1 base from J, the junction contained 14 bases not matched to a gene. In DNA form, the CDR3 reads TGTGCCAGCAGCCAATTCGGAACCGGGACAGGGATAAGGAACACCGGGGAGCTGTTTTTT. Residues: CASSQFGTGTGIRNTGELFF.

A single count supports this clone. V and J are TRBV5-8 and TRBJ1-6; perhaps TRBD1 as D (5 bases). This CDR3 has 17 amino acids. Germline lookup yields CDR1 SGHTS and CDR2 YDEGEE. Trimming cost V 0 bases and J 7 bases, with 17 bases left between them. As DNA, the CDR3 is TGTGCCAGCAGCTTGGTGAGGGGCCGGGACTACAATTCACCCCTCCACTTT. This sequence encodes CASSLVRGRDYNSPLHF. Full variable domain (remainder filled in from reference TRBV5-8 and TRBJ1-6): EAGVTQSPTHLIKTRGQQATLRCSPISGHTSVYWYQQALGLGLQFLLWYDEGEERNRGNFPPRFSGRQFPNYSSELNVNALELEDSALYLCASSLVRGRDYNSPLHFGNGTRLTVT.

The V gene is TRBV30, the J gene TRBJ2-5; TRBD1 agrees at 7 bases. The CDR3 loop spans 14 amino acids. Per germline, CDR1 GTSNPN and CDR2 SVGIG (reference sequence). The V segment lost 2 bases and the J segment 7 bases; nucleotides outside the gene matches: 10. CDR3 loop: CAWSKRGTEGTQYF. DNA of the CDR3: TGTGCCTGGAGTAAAAGAGGGACAGAAGGGACCCAGTACTTC.

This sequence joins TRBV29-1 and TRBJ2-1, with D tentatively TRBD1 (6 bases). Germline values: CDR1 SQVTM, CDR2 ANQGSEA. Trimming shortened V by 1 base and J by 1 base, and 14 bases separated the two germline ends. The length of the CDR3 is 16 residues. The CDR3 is CSVEGDPRGSYNEQFF. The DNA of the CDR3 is TGCAGCGTTGAAGGGGACCCCAGGGGATCCTACAATGAGCAGTTCTTC.

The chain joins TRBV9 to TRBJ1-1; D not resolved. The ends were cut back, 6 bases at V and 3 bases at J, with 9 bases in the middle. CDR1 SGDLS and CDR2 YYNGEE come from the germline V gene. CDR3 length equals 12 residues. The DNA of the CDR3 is TGTGCCAGCACCCCGGTTTACACTGAAGCTTTCTTT. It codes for CASTPVYTEAFF. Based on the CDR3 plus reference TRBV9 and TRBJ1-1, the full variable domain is DSGVTQTPKHLITATGQRVTLRCSPRSGDLSVYWYQQSLDQGLQFLIQYYNGEERAKGNILERFSAQQFPDLHSELNLSSLELGDSALYFCASTPVYTEAFFGQGTRLTVV.

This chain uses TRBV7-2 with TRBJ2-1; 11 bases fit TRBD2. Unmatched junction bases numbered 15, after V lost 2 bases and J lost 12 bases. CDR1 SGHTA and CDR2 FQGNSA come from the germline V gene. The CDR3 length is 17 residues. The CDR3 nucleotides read TGTGCCAGCAGCTTACGGCCAGGGGTAGCGGGAGGGCGATTGCAGTTCTTC. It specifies CASSLRPGVAGGRLQFF.

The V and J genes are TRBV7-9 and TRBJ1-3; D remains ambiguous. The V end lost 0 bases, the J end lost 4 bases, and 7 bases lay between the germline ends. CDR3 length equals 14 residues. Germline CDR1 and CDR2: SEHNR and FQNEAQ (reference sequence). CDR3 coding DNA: TGTGCCAGCAGCTTAGCCGGGAGCGGAAACACCATATATTTT. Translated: CASSLAGSGNTIYF.

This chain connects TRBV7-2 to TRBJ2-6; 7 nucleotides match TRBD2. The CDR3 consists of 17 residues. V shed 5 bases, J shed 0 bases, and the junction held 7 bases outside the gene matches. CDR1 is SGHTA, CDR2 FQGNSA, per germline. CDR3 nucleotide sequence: TGTGCCAGCAGCATAAGGGGACTAATCTCTGGGGCCAACGTCCTGACTTTC. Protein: CASSIRGLISGANVLTF. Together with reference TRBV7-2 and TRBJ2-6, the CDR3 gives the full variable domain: GAGVSQSPSNKVTEKGKDVELRCDPISGHTALYWYRQSLGQGLEFLIYFQGNSAPDKSGLPSDRFSAERTGGSVSTLTIQRTQQEDSAVYLCASSIRGLISGANVLTFGAGSRLTVL.